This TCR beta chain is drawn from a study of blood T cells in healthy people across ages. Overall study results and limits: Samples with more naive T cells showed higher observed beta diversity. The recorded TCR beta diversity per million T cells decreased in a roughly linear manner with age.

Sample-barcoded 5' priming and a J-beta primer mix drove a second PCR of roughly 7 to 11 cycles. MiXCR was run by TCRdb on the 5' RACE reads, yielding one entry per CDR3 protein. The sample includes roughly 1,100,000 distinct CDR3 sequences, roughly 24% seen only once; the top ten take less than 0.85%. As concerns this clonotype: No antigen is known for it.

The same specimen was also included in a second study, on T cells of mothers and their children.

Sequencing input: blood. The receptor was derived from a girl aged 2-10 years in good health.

CDR3 residues: CASSLQGALEQYF. Here the CDR3 DNA reads TGTGCCAGCAGTCTCCAGGGGGCTTTAGAGCAGTACTTC. V is TRBV12-3 or TRBV12-4 and J is TRBJ2-7, with 8 bases aligning to TRBD1. There are 13 residues in the CDR3. V shed 5 bases, J shed 7 bases, and the junction held 7 bases outside the gene matches.